This T cell receptor beta chain emerged from a study of shared clonotypes between healthy human individuals. Study details: Each donor's CD8 memory used one plate, CD8 naive two, each CD4 subset three.

Germline trimming cut 3 bases from V and 2 bases from J; bases unmatched to any gene: 14. From germline, CDR1 is SGHRS and CDR2 YFSETQ. CDR3 length: 19 residues. Sequencing was performed with immunoSEQ multiplex PCR; in TCRdb, only in-frame clones are kept and a portion is missing. The table has millions of clones, roughly 91% seen once. CD8 cells classed as naive were CD45RO-negative and positively selected for CCR7, excluding terminally differentiated effector memory CD45RA+ cells. Note on this clone: The antigen remains undetermined.

Findings of the study overall: Among donors, sharing of clonotypes was expected to be affected by sequencing depth.

The V call is TRBV5-1, the J call TRBJ2-1; 10 nucleotides agree with TRBD2. This clonotype originated in a man younger than 30 in good health. Some clones in this sample may be carry-over from other donors' samples. The sample comprised naive CD8+ T cells from PBMCs. CDR3 coding DNA: TGCGCCAGCAGCTCCCAATTGGGGCTAGCGGGAGTCACCTACAATGAGCAGTTCTTC. Translated, it gives CASSSQLGLAGVTYNEQFF. The variable domain in full, with the rest retrieved from reference TRBV5-1 and TRBJ2-1, is KAGVTQTPRYLIKTRGQQVTLSCSPISGHRSVSWYQQTPGQGLQFLFEYFSETQRNKGNFPGRFSGRQFSNSRSEMNVSTLELGDSALYLCASSSQLGLAGVTYNEQFFGPGTRLTVL.